Listed below are T cell receptor beta chains from one sample, sequenced in a study of cytomegalovirus exposure and HLA in healthy donors. TCRdb keeps only in-frame clones here, not all; method: immunoSEQ multiplex PCR. Among 130,000 to 150,000 clones listed, roughly 76% were seen once. The sample was PBMCs. These receptors were collected from a woman aged 35 to 49 in good health and CMV-seronegative. The CDR3 runs from the conserved cysteine through the conserved F or W. The D gene is left open where the match is weak. Clone size appears in some rows only: once, few, many, or a class for an expanded clone.

abundance	v_gene	j_gene	len	d_gene	CDR3nt	CDR3aa
few	TRBV27	TRBJ1-6	14	TRBD1	TGTGCCAGCAGTTTCAGGACAGGGGATTCACCCCTCCACTTT	CASSFRTGDSPLHF
.	TRBV7-9	TRBJ2-7	15	.	TGTGCCAGCAGCCCTAATACGGGAAAACTCTACGAGCAGTACTTC	CASSPNTGKLYEQYF
.	TRBV4-1	TRBJ1-5	16	.	TGCGCCAGCAGCCTAACAGGGCCCAGGGGCAATCAGCCCCAGCATTTT	CASSLTGPRGNQPQHF
.	TRBV4-1	TRBJ1-2	15	.	TGCGCCAGCAGCCGACAGGAAGGGGACACCAATGGCTACACCTTC	CASSRQEGDTNGYTF
.	TRBV6-5	TRBJ1-2	15	.	TGTGCCAGCAGTTATGGGAGGGGTTCGCACTATGGCTACACCTTC	CASSYGRGSHYGYTF
.	TRBV11-3	TRBJ2-1	14	TRBD2	TGTGCCAGCAGCGCCTTAGCGGGGGTTGGTGAGCAGTTCTTC	CASSALAGVGEQFF
.	TRBV9	TRBJ2-2	18	TRBD1	TGTGCCAGCAGCGTATTAACAGGGGGCCCCTTGTTTGGCGGGGAGCTGTTTTTT	CASSVLTGGPLFGGELFF
.	TRBV6-5	TRBJ1-4	15	TRBD1	TGTGCCAGCAGTACCCGGGACAGTCCTAATGAAAAACTGTTTTTT	CASSTRDSPNEKLFF
.	TRBV9	TRBJ2-1	15	TRBD2	TGTGCCAGCAGCTTCGAAGCGGGGGTCCACAATGAGCAGTTCTTC	CASSFEAGVHNEQFF
.	TRBV6-1	TRBJ2-1	14	.	TGTGCCAGCAGTGCTCGGGGTTCCTACAATGAGCAGTTCTTC	CASSARGSYNEQFF
few	TRBV4-2	TRBJ2-3	16	TRBD2	TGTGCCAGCAGCTCTATTAGCGGGGGGCAAACAGATACGCAGTATTTT	CASSSISGGQTDTQYF
once	TRBV18	TRBJ1-6	14	.	TGTGCCAGCTCACCAGAGGGCTTTAATTCACCCCTCCACTTT	CASSPEGFNSPLHF
few	TRBV5-1	TRBJ2-2	15	TRBD1	TGCGCCAGCAGCACAGGGGGTACGAACACCGGGGAGCTGTTTTTT	CASSTGGTNTGELFF
.	TRBV7-2	TRBJ1-1	12	.	TGTGCCAGCAGCTACTACACGGGAGAAGCTTTCTTT	CASSYYTGEAFF
.	TRBV6-1	TRBJ2-2	15	.	TGTGCCAGCACCGAAGGGGGGGCTTACACCGGGGAGCTGTTTTTT	CASTEGGAYTGELFF
few	TRBV5-1	TRBJ2-1	16	TRBD2	TGCGCCAGCAGCTTCAGCGGGGGGTACTCCTACAATGAGCAGTTCTTC	CASSFSGGYSYNEQFF
few	TRBV29-1	TRBJ1-1	13	.	TGCAGCGTTAGGGAGTACTCGAACACTGAAGCTTTCTTT	CSVREYSNTEAFF
.	TRBV7-9	TRBJ2-1	16	TRBD1	TGTGCCAGCAGCATCAACGGACAGGGCGCCTACAATGAGCAGTTCTTC	CASSINGQGAYNEQFF
.	TRBV19	TRBJ1-2	13	.	TGTGCCAGTAGTCCCGGACAGAGCTATGGCTACACCTTC	CASSPGQSYGYTF
few	TRBV28	TRBJ1-2	15	.	TGTGCCAGCAGTACCCCGCGGGGGGGGGCGAAGGGCTACACCTTC	CASSTPRGGAKGYTF
.	TRBV5-6	TRBJ2-7	12	.	TGTGCCAGCAGCTTGGCCCCCTACGAGCAGTACTTC	CASSLAPYEQYF
.	TRBV9	TRBJ2-6	15	TRBD1	TGTGCCAGCACTTCGGACAGGGCTGGGGCCAACGTCCTGACTTTC	CASTSDRAGANVLTF
.	TRBV28	TRBJ2-1	14	.	TGTGCCAGCAGCTCCCCTGGACTACCCAATGAGCAGTTCTTC	CASSSPGLPNEQFF
.	TRBV5-1	TRBJ2-1	17	.	TGCGCCAGCAGCTTGGCCGTCGAGCCTGTCCTCTACAATGAGCAGTTCTTC	CASSLAVEPVLYNEQFF
.	TRBV7-3	TRBJ2-1	14	.	TGTGCCAGCAGCTTGGGCGGGGATTACAATGAGCAGTTCTTC	CASSLGGDYNEQFF
.	TRBV5-4	TRBJ2-3	17	TRBD2	TGTGCCAGCAGCCTGATGATAGCGGGGGGGCCCCCAGATACGCAGTATTTT	CASSLMIAGGPPDTQYF
.	TRBV27	TRBJ1-2	16	.	TGTGCCAGCAGTTTATACGGTTGGTACGGGGACTATGGCTACACCTTC	CASSLYGWYGDYGYTF
.	TRBV28	TRBJ1-5	15	.	TGTGCCAGCAGTCTCCGGAGACAGGTCGCTCAGCCCCAGCATTTT	CASSLRRQVAQPQHF
once	TRBV7-9	TRBJ1-6	13	TRBD1	TGTGCCAGCGGGACAGCTAATAATTCACCCCTCCACTTT	CASGTANNSPLHF
.	TRBV2	TRBJ2-6	15	.	TGTGCCAGCAAGGGACAAATAACTGGGGCCAACGTCCTGACTTTC	CASKGQITGANVLTF